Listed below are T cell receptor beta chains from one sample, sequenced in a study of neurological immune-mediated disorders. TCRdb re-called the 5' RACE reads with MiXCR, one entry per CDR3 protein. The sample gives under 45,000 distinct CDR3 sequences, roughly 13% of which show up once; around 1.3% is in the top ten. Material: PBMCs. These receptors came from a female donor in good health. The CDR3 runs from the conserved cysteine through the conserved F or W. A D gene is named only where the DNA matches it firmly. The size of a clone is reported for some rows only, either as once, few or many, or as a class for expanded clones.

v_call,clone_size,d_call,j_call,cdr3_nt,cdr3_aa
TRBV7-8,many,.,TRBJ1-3,TGTGCCAGCAGCACTCGCCTAGGAGTTCCAGTAGGCTCTGGAAACACCATATATTTT,CASSTRLGVPVGSGNTIYF
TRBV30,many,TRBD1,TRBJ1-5,TGTGCCTGGGGGGCAGGGGGCTATCAGCCCCAGCATTTT,CAWGAGGYQPQHF
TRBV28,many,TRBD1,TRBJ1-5,TGTGCCAGCAGTCATCAGGGGGTCGCTCAGCCCCAGCATTTT,CASSHQGVAQPQHF
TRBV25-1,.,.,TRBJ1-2,TGTGCCAGCAGTGAGAGCCAGGGAAGATCCTATGGCTACACCTTC,CASSESQGRSYGYTF
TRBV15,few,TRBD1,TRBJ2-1,TGTGCCACCAGCTTATGGACAGGGGGTAGTGAGCAGTTCTTC,CATSLWTGGSEQFF
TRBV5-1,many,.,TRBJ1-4,TGCGCCAGCAGCCCCGGGCCCGGCGGGCCTAATGAAAAACTGTTTTTT,CASSPGPGGPNEKLFF
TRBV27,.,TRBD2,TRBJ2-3,TGTGCCAGCAGTAGCGGGGGGGAAACAGATACGCAGTATTTT,CASSSGGETDTQYF
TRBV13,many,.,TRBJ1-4,TGTGCCAGCAGCTCCCGGGGTCGCCCAAGGGAAAAACTGTTTTTT,CASSSRGRPREKLFF
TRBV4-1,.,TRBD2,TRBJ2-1,TGCGCCAACAGTCAAGAAGGAGGGTTAGTAGCGGGGGGTATAACCTGGAGCTCCTACAATGAGCAGTTCTTC,CANSQEGGLVAGGITWSSYNEQFF
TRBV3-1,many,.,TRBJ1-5,TGTGCCAGCAGCCAAGGGGGCAGCGGCGGTCAGCCCCAGCATTTT,CASSQGGSGGQPQHF
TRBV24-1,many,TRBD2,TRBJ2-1,TGTGCCACCATGAATAGCGGGGGGAATGAGCAGTTCTTC,CATMNSGGNEQFF